This entry concerns a single T cell receptor (beta chain). Using its own MiXCR run on the RT-PCR reads, TCRdb lists one record per CDR3 protein. The data show approximately 720,000 distinct CDR3 sequences, over 12% seen once. Germline trimming cut 5 bases from V and 4 bases from J; bases unmatched to any gene: 9. CDR1 is LNHDA, CDR2 SQIVND, per germline (reference sequence). The length of the CDR3 is 16 residues. The sequence came from a female donor in good health, serving as a healthy control. The chain has TRBV19 and TRBJ1-3; 9 bases line up with TRBD1. Sequencing was performed on memory CD4+ T cells from blood. Here the CDR3 reads CASSSGTGTYGNTIYF. The CDR3 nucleotides read TGTGCCAGTAGTTCGGGGACAGGGACGTACGGAAACACCATATATTTT.